Only a few counts were recorded for the clone carrying this T cell receptor beta chain. Its target is unknown. The data are from a study of identical twins. Findings of the study overall: Sharing of beta out-of-frame sequences by twins showed a weaker excess.

TCRdb itself ran the 5' RACE reads through MiXCR, one entry per CDR3 protein. This sample has just under 650,000 distinct CDR3 sequences, with about 7% found just once. CDR1 and CDR2 (germline): MNHNS, SASEGT. The length of the CDR3 is 14 residues. Trimming stripped 1 base from V and 9 bases from J, with 13 bases between. These data were likewise used in another study, on yellow fever vaccine responses in identical twins.

The chain joins TRBV6-1 to TRBJ2-1; D call uncertain. Sequencing was done on a sample of PBMCs. The sequence derives from a woman aged 18-29 years in good health. CDR3 sequence: CASSEGGIFGEQFF. As DNA, the CDR3 is TGTGCCAGCAGTGAAGGGGGAATCTTTGGTGAGCAGTTCTTC.